The T cell receptor (beta chain) under discussion was sequenced for a study of CD8 T cells in ankylosing spondylitis. Germline trimming cut 5 bases from V and 0 bases from J; bases unmatched to any gene: 4. Looked up from germline, CDR1 is SGHAT and CDR2 is FQNNGV. This CDR3 contains 16 residues. Broader study findings: Characteristic, it appeared, of ankylosing spondylitis blood was a TCR beta motif of roughly eight highly homologous variants.

In TCRdb, the 5' RACE reads were re-called with MiXCR into one record per CDR3 protein. The table has around 770,000 distinct CDR3 sequences, 15% to 20% seen once. This clonotype has only a few counts. Its target is unknown. The sequenced material came from blood, either unsorted or a sorted T cell fraction (not recorded which). This TCR was recovered from a male donor with ankylosing spondylitis. This sequence joins TRBV11-2 and TRBJ1-4; 9 bases are shared with TRBD1. CDR3: CASSTGTGSTNEKLFF. DNA of the CDR3: TGTGCCAGCAGCACCGGGACAGGGTCAACTAATGAAAAACTGTTTTTT. Supplemented by reference TRBV11-2 and TRBJ1-4, the full variable domain reads EAGVAQSPRYKIIEKRQSVAFWCNPISGHATLYWYQQILGQGPKLLIQFQNNGVVDDSQLPKDRFSAERLKGVDSTLKIQPAKLEDSAVYLCASSTGTGSTNEKLFFGSGTQLSVL.